This paragraph reports one T cell receptor beta chain. Its antigen is not identified. These data are taken from a study of regulatory T cells in long-lasting Graves disease. General study points: Persistent disease showed a preference for TRBV28, TRBJ1-2 and TRBJ2-5. For persistent Graves' patients, TCR diversity was lower than for newly diagnosed ones.

Arm-PCR of CDR3 regions with iRepertoire HTBI primers generated TCR beta libraries. As processed by the authors: Among the samples, around 58 TRBV and 14 to 15 TRBJ segments were identified. A single record per CDR3 protein comes from TCRdb applying MiXCR to the multiplex PCR reads. The V and J calls shown here were made by TCRdb, not taken from the authors' results. Of approximately 210,000 distinct CDR3 sequences detected, 15% to 20% appear once; the ten largest clones hold 22%. Germline loops: CDR1 SGHAT, CDR2 FQNNGV. V was pared by 4 bases and J by 5 bases, with 5 bases of the junction left unmatched. This CDR3 region has 15 residues. Time point reported: newly diagnosed GD, antithyroid drugs for less than 3 months. Construction of the TCR library relied on RNA isolated from PBMCs. Patients of an endocrinology department in Xi'an, China, were included.

This rearrangement joins TRBV11-2 to TRBJ2-5, with TRBD1 matching 12 bases. This specimen consisted of peripheral blood mononuclear cells (PBMCs), obtained at new diagnosis, from a patient treated with antithyroid drugs. The receptor was derived from a female donor with Graves disease. DNA for the CDR3: TGTGCCAGCAGCTCGGGACAGGGGGCAGGGGAGACCCAGTACTTC. Encoded protein: CASSSGQGAGETQYF.